These 10 T cell receptor beta chains were all obtained from the same sample, sequenced in a study of cytomegalovirus exposure and HLA in healthy donors. Amplification used 60 Vbeta primers and 13 Jbeta primers. This table comes from immunoSEQ multiplex PCR, and its TCRdb copy is limited to in-frame clones, with some not included. The table records approximately 190,000 clones, 80% to 85% of them present only once. Source material: PBMCs. The receptors shown here come from a woman between 18 and 29 years old in good health and CMV-seronegative.

The chain combines TRBV28 with TRBJ2-2, with D perhaps TRBD2 (6 bases). With 5 bases removed from V and 2 bases from J, the gap between germline ends came to 15 bases. Germline V gene sequence: CDR1 MDHEN, CDR2 SYDVKM. The CDR3 is 16 residues long. The CDR3 spells CASSLRGTRNTGELFF. The CDR3 DNA sequence: TGTGCCAGCAGTCTACGCGGGACTCGTAACACCGGGGAGCTGTTTTTT.

This chain uses TRBV9 with TRBJ2-1; TRBD1 matches at 9 bases. The V and J ends lost 5 bases and 6 bases, in that order; junction bases with no gene match: 3. The CDR3 runs to 13 residues. Per germline, CDR1 SGDLS and CDR2 YYNGEE. CDR3 loop: CASRGGQGNEQFF. The CDR3 coding sequence is TGTGCCAGCAGGGGGGGACAGGGCAATGAGCAGTTCTTC. The variable domain in full, with the rest retrieved from reference TRBV9 and TRBJ2-1, is DSGVTQTPKHLITATGQRVTLRCSPRSGDLSVYWYQQSLDQGLQFLIQYYNGEERAKGNILERFSAQQFPDLHSELNLSSLELGDSALYFCASRGGQGNEQFFGPGTRLTVL.

The chain carries TRBV7-2 and TRBJ2-7, with 8 positions matching TRBD1. The V gene's germline CDR1 is SGHTA and CDR2 FQGNSA. The V segment lost 0 bases and the J segment 3 bases; nucleotides outside the gene matches: 10. The CDR3 is 17 amino acids. CDR3 nucleotides: TGTGCCAGCAGCTTAGCCGGACAGGGCGAAAGGGGCTACGAGCAGTACTTC. Its translation: CASSLAGQGERGYEQYF.

In its sample, this clone was seen a few times. The chain employs TRBV6-5 and TRBJ1-1; possibly TRBD1 for D (5 bases). The CDR3 has 16 amino acids. Germline V CDR1 and CDR2: MNHEY, SVGAGI. Trimming removed 0 bases at V and 5 bases at J, with 16 bases between. CDR3: CASSYSGQGGSTEAFF. In DNA form, the CDR3 reads TGTGCCAGCAGTTACTCTGGGCAGGGAGGGTCGACTGAAGCTTTCTTT.

The chain combines TRBV7-9 with TRBJ1-1; a possible D gene is TRBD1 (6 bases). Looked up from germline, CDR1 is SEHNR and CDR2 is FQNEAQ (reference sequence). V was clipped by 1 base and J by 5 bases, with 11 bases between them. CDR3 length: 14 residues. CDR3 amino acids: CASSLGGPETEAFF. Here the CDR3 DNA reads TGTGCCAGCAGCTTAGGGGGGCCCGAAACTGAAGCTTTCTTT.

This CDR3 reads CASSPREGSGNTIYF. The CDR3 DNA sequence: TGTGCCAGCTCACCTAGGGAGGGCTCTGGAAACACCATATATTTT. The rearrangement joins TRBV18 to TRBJ1-3, with no clear D. The V gene lost 3 bases and the J gene lost 0 bases, with 9 bases spanning the gap. Germline-derived CDR1 and CDR2 are KGHSH and LQKENI. This CDR3 is built from 15 residues.

Worth noting for this clone: Relative to the germline gene, one junction end is altered; a read error may explain this. The V and J genes are TRBV7-9 and TRBJ2-7, with 14 bases aligning to TRBD2. Germline loops: CDR1 SEHNR, CDR2 FQNEAQ (reference sequence). The CDR3 totals 18 residues. CDR3 protein: CSSSERGLAGVRTYEQYF. The CDR3 bases are TGTTCCAGCAGCGAACGGGGACTAGCGGGAGTAAGAACCTACGAGCAGTACTTC.

The rearrangement uses TRBV5-1 and TRBJ2-2; D perhaps matches TRBD2 (5 bases). V lost 3 bases, J lost 2 bases, and 11 bases lay in between. In germline, CDR1 is SGHRS, CDR2 YFSETQ. This CDR3 region has 15 residues. CDR3 bases: TGCGCCAGCAGCTCGCCGGGAACTAACACCGGGGAGCTGTTTTTT. Translation: CASSSPGTNTGELFF.

V is TRBV10-2 and J is TRBJ2-3; TRBD2 might be the D (5 bases). V gave up 2 bases and J gave up 5 bases, with 20 bases separating them. The CDR3 runs 17 residues. CDR1 and CDR2 (germline): WSHSY, SAAADI. The CDR3 loop is CASSEPGIRSGQDTQYF. The CDR3 nucleotides read TGCGCCAGCAGTGAGCCGGGGATCCGATCCGGTCAAGATACGCAGTATTTT.

The chain carries TRBV14 and TRBJ2-7; tentative D call: TRBD2 (6 bases). V lost 3 bases and J lost 7, with 7 bases in between. Per germline, CDR1 SGHDN and CDR2 FVKESK. The CDR3 sequence is 11 residues long. CDR3 sequence reads: CASSHSGEQYF. The CDR3 bases are TGTGCCAGCAGCCATAGCGGTGAGCAGTACTTC.